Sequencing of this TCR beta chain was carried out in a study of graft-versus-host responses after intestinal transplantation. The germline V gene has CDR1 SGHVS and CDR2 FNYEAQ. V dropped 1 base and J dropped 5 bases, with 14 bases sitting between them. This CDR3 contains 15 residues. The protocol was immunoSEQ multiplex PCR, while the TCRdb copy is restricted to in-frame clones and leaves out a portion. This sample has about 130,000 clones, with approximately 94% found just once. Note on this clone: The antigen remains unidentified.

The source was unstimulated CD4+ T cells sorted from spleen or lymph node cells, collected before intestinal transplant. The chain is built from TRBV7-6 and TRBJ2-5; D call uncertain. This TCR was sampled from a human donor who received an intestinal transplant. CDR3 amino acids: CASSLVGGLKETQYF. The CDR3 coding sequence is TGTGCCAGCAGCTTAGTCGGTGGGCTAAAGGAGACCCAGTACTTC.